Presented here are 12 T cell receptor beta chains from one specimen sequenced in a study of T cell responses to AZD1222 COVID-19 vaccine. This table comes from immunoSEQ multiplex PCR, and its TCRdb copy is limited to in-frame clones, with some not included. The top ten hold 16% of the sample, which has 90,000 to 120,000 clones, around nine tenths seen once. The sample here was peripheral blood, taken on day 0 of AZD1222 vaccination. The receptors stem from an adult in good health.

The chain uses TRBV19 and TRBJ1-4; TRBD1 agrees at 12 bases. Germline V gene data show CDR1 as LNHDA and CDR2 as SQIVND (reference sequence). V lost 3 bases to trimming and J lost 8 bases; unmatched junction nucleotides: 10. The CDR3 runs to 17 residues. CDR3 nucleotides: TGTGCCAGTAGTATGAGCCTGGGGACAGGGGGCATGGAAAAACTGTTTTTT. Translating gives CASSMSLGTGGMEKLFF. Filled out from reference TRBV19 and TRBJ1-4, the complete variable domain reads DGGITQSPKYLFRKEGQNVTLSCEQNLNHDAMYWYRQDPGQGLRLIYYSQIVNDFQKGDIAEGYSVSREKKESFPLTVTSAQKNPTAFYLCASSMSLGTGGMEKLFFGSGTQLSVL.

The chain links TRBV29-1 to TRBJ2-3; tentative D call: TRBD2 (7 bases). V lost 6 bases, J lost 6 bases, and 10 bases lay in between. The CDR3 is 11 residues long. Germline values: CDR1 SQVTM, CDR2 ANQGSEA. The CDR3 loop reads CSVRGADTQYF. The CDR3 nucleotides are TGCAGCGTACGGGGGGCTGATACGCAGTATTTT.

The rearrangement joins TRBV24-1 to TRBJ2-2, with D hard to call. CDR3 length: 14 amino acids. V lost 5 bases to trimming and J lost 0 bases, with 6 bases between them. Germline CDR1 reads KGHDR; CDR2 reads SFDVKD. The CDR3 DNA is TGTGCCACCAGTGCGTGGGCGAACACCGGGGAGCTGTTTTTT. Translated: CATSAWANTGELFF.

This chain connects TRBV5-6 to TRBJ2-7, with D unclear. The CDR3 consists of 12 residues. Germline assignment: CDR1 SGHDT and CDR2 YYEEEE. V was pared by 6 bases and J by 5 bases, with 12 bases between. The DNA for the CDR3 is TGTGCCAGCACCCGTTATAGCCACGAGCAGTACTTC. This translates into CASTRYSHEQYF.

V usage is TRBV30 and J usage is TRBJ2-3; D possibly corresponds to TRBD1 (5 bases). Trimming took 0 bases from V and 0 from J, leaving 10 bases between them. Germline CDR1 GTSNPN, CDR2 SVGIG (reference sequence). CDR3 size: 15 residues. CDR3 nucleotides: TGTGCCTGGAGTGTACAGGACACTAGCACAGATACGCAGTATTTT. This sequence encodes CAWSVQDTSTDTQYF.

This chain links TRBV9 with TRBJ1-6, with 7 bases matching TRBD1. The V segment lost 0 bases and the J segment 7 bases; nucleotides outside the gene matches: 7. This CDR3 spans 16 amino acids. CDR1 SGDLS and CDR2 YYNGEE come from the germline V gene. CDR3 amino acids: CASSVEQGLGNSPLHF. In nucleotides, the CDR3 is TGTGCCAGCAGCGTAGAACAGGGGCTTGGGAATTCACCCCTCCACTTT.

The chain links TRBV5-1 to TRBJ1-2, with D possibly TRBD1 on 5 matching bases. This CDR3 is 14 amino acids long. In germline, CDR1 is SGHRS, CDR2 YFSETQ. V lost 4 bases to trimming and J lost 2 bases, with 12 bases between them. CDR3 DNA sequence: TGCGCCAGCAGCCCCACGGGGCGAAACTATGGCTACACCTTC. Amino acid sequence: CASSPTGRNYGYTF.

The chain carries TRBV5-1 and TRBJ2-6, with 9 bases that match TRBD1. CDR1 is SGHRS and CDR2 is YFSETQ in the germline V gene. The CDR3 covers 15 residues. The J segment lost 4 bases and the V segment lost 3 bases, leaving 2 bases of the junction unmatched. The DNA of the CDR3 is TGCGCCAGCAGCTCTACAGGGGGCGGGGCCAACGTCCTGACTTTC. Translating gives CASSSTGGGANVLTF.

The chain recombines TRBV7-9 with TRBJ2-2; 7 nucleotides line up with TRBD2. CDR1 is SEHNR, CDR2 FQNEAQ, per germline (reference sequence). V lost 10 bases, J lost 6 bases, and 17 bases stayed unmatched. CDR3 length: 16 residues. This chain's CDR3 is CATRTRPGGIAGELFF. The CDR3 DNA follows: TGTGCCACCAGGACAAGACCCGGGGGGATCGCCGGGGAGCTGTTTTTT.

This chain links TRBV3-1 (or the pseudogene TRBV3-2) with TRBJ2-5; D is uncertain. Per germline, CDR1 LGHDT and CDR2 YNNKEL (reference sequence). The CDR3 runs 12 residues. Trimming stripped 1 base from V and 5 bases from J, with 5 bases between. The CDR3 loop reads CASSQGEETQYF. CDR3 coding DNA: TGTGCCAGCAGCCAAGGCGAGGAGACCCAGTACTTC.

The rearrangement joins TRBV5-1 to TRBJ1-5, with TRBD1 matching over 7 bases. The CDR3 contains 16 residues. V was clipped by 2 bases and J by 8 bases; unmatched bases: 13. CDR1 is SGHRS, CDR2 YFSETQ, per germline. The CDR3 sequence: CASSLIGTANGEPQHF. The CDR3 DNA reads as TGCGCCAGCAGCTTAATAGGGACAGCCAACGGGGAGCCCCAGCATTTT.

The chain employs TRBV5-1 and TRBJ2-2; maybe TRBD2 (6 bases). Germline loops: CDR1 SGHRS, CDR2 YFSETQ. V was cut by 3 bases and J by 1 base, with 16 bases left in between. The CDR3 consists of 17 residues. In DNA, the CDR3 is TGCGCCAGCAGCTCCCACCCGGAGGGATTGAACACCGGGGAGCTGTTTTTT. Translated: CASSSHPEGLNTGELFF. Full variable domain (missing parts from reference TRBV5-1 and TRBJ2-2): KAGVTQTPRYLIKTRGQQVTLSCSPISGHRSVSWYQQTPGQGLQFLFEYFSETQRNKGNFPGRFSGRQFSNSRSEMNVSTLELGDSALYLCASSSHPEGLNTGELFFGEGSRLTVL.